This entry concerns a single T cell receptor (beta chain). Its specificity is unknown. CDR1 is PRHDT and CDR2 is FYEKMQ in the germline V gene (reference sequence). V dropped 6 bases and J dropped 0; count of bases not matched to a gene: 12. The CDR3 runs to 17 residues. Over several immunoSEQ plates, each subset's genomic DNA was distributed in even portions. Clones were sequenced by immunoSEQ multiplex PCR, and TCRdb holds only the in-frame ones, with some missing. The sample comprises about 980,000 clones, approximately 76% of which are singletons, and over 1.3% rests with the top ten. This sample is part of a study of shared clonotypes between healthy human individuals. Findings and limits, study-wide: Represented diversity (both genetic and exposure-history) was limited by the small number of donors. Naive subsets generally had larger estimated richness than memory subsets.

V and J are TRBV13 and TRBJ1-1, with 8 bases fitting TRBD1. The source material was memory CD4+ T cells sorted from blood. Subset meaning: CD45RA-negative fraction. This receptor was identified in a man aged 18-30 years in good health. The CDR3 is CASSPRGSGGMNTEAFF. DNA for the CDR3: TGTGCCAGCAGTCCCCGGGGCTCAGGGGGCATGAACACTGAAGCTTTCTTT.